Following are 7 T cell receptor beta chains from one sample sequenced in a study of blood T cells in healthy people across ages. A J-beta primer mix and a sample-barcoded 5' primer were used in a second PCR of about 7 to 12 cycles. Each CDR3 protein is one row after TCRdb ran MiXCR on the 5' RACE reads. The data contain around 1.5 million distinct CDR3 sequences, about 35% of them singletons. Sequenced sample: blood. These receptors were taken from a woman younger than 45 in good health.

The rearrangement links TRBV3-1 to TRBJ1-2; 8 bases map to TRBD1. CDR3 length equals 15 residues. V gave up 4 bases and J gave up 2 bases; unmatched junction bases: 6. The germline CDR1 and CDR2 sequences are LGHDT and YNNKEL (reference sequence). The CDR3 is CASSPDAGGNYGYTF. In DNA form, the CDR3 reads TGTGCCAGCAGCCCAGACGCAGGGGGCAACTATGGCTACACCTTC.

This clonotype has a handful of counts. At one of its ends the junction is not consistent with the germline gene, which may arise from a read error. This chain joins TRBV7-9 and TRBJ2-1; 7 bases align to TRBD2. Germline V lookup: CDR1 SEHNR, CDR2 FQNEAQ (reference sequence). The CDR3 is 16 amino acids. The CDR3 bases are TGTGCCAGCAGCAGACCTAGCGGCCTTTCCTGCAATGAGCAGTTCTTC. It specifies CASSRPSGLSCNEQFF.

The chain joins TRBV11-2 to TRBJ2-7, with D perhaps assigned TRBD1 or TRBD2 (5 bases each). CDR1 SGHAT and CDR2 FQNNGV come from the germline V gene. The CDR3 is 15 residues long. Trimming took off 6 bases at V and 5 bases at J, with 20 bases between the two ends. CDR3 sequence reads: CASRHTGGRGHEQYF. Here the CDR3 DNA reads TGTGCCAGCAGACACACAGGAGGTCGTGGGCACGAGCAGTACTTC. The complete variable domain, with remaining parts taken from reference TRBV11-2 and TRBJ2-7, reads EAGVAQSPRYKIIEKRQSVAFWCNPISGHATLYWYQQILGQGPKLLIQFQNNGVVDDSQLPKDRFSAERLKGVDSTLKIQPAKLEDSAVYLCASRHTGGRGHEQYFGPGTRLTVT.

This clonotype was detected a few times. The rearrangement links TRBV7-9 to TRBJ2-5; the D is unclear. Germline values: CDR1 SEHNR, CDR2 FQNEAQ (reference sequence). Deletions cut 1 base from V and 1 base from J, with 10 bases between. The CDR3 is 15 amino acids. CDR3 nucleotide sequence: TGTGCCAGCAGCTTAGGTCTGGGGTTCCAAGAGACCCAGTACTTC. It translates to CASSLGLGFQETQYF.

This clonotype was found a few times. The rearrangement links TRBV2 to TRBJ1-1; 8 nucleotides align to TRBD1. CDR3 length equals 16 residues. Looked up from germline, CDR1 is SNHLY and CDR2 is FYNNEI. The trim removed 2 bases at V and 4 bases at J, leaving 9 bases unmatched. The CDR3 DNA is TGTGCCAGCAGTGAATCGAGGACAGGGCGGGTCACTGAAGCTTTCTTT. It encodes CASSESRTGRVTEAFF. Complete variable domain (other parts from reference TRBV2 and TRBJ1-1): EPEVTQTPSHQVTQMGQEVILRCVPISNHLYFYWYRQILGQKVEFLVSFYNNEISEKSEIFDDQFSVERPDGSNFTLKIRSTKLEDSAMYFCASSESRTGRVTEAFFGQGTRLTVV.

The table lists this clonotype with a count of one. One base away lies a much larger clone, so this may be a sequencing read error. The chain couples TRBV13 to TRBJ1-5, with unresolved D. The CDR3 is 12 amino acids. Germline CDR1 reads PRHDT; CDR2 reads FYEKMQ (reference sequence). CDR3 DNA sequence: TGTGCCAGCAGCTCCGGAAATCAGCACCAGCATTTT. It encodes CASSSGNQHQHF.

The table lists this clonotype with many counts. J is TRBJ2-7 and V is TRBV4-1, with D hard to call. CDR1 and CDR2 from the germline V gene are MGHRA and YSYEKL. V was pared by 1 base and J by 5 bases, with 15 bases between. The CDR3 totals 15 residues. The DNA of the CDR3 is TGCGCCAGCAGCCAAGCCCGTAGTGGAAGGGACGAGCAGTACTTC. Protein: CASSQARSGRDEQYF.